Listed below are T cell receptor beta chains from one sample, sequenced in a study of T cell changes during pregnancy in multiple sclerosis. Generated by immunoSEQ multiplex PCR, the TCRdb table keeps only in-frame clones and is missing some. The sample includes about 57,000 clones, around 90% of them seen just once. The specimen comprised CD4+ T cells from peripheral blood mononuclear cells, sampled in the second trimester of pregnancy. Source of these receptors: a female donor with multiple sclerosis, enrolled in a pregnancy study. CDR3s include the opening cysteine and the closing phenylalanine or tryptophan. D genes are given only for firm matches. Clone size is stated in some rows and not others, as once, few, many or a class when expanded.

j_call | clone_size | v_call | d_call | cdr3_aa | cdr3_nt
TRBJ2-1 | - | TRBV5-6 | TRBD2 | CASRPGLAGGPGSEEQFF | TGTGCCAGCAGACCCGGACTAGCGGGAGGGCCAGGGTCCGAAGAGCAGTTCTTC
TRBJ1-2 | - | TRBV7-2 | - | CASSSPGIYGYTF | TGTGCCAGCAGCTCACCCGGGATTTATGGCTACACCTTC
TRBJ2-7 | - | TRBV7-9 | TRBD1 | CASSAPGQTTSEQYF | TGTGCCAGCAGCGCCCCGGGACAGACGACTTCGGAGCAGTACTTC
TRBJ2-1 | - | TRBV7-3 | TRBD2 | CASSLSGGNYNEQFF | TGTGCCAGCAGCTTAAGCGGGGGGAACTACAATGAGCAGTTCTTC
TRBJ1-3 | few | TRBV30 | TRBD1 | CAWSRDSGSGNTIYF | TGTGCCTGGAGTAGGGACAGTGGCTCTGGAAACACCATATATTTT
TRBJ2-2 | few | TRBV4-1 | - | CASSQGRASKTGELFF | TGCGCCAGCAGCCAAGGACGAGCTAGCAAGACCGGGGAGCTGTTTTTT
TRBJ1-2 | - | TRBV27 | TRBD1 | CASRNSGTEKGYTF | TGTGCCAGTAGAAATTCCGGGACAGAGAAGGGCTACACCTTC
TRBJ2-2 | - | TRBV12-5 | TRBD2 | CASGYGTSGNTGELFF | TGTGCTAGTGGTTACGGGACTAGCGGGAACACCGGGGAGCTGTTTTTT
TRBJ2-5 | - | TRBV10-2 | - | CASSEDSQETQYF | TGCGCCAGCAGTGAGGACAGCCAAGAGACCCAGTACTTC
TRBJ2-2 | - | TRBV5-8 | TRBD2 | CASSPHRLAGGGGELFF | TGTGCCAGCAGCCCCCACCGACTAGCGGGGGGAGGAGGGGAGCTGTTTTTT
TRBJ2-1 | - | TRBV28 | TRBD2 | CASSLVLAGALNEQFF | TGTGCCAGCAGCCTGGTCCTAGCGGGGGCGCTCAATGAGCAGTTCTTC
TRBJ1-2 | - | TRBV19 | TRBD1 | CASSIDRGSGYTF | TGTGCCAGTAGTATTGACAGGGGGTCTGGCTACACCTTC
TRBJ2-2 | once | TRBV9 | TRBD2 | CASSVTTSGKTGELFF | TGTGCCAGCAGCGTAACAACTAGCGGGAAAACCGGGGAGCTGTTTTTT
TRBJ2-3 | - | TRBV7-9 | TRBD2 | CASSLVSFLAAGTDTQYF | TGTGCCAGCAGCTTAGTCAGTTTCCTAGCGGCGGGTACAGATACGCAGTATTTT
TRBJ1-3 | - | TRBV10-3 | - | CAISESAEPGNTIYF | TGTGCCATCAGTGAGTCAGCCGAACCTGGAAACACCATATATTTT
TRBJ1-2 | once | TRBV30 | TRBD1 | CAWSVRRTGLYGYTF | TGTGCCTGGAGTGTAAGAAGGACAGGGCTTTATGGCTACACCTTC
TRBJ2-7 | - | TRBV10-3 | - | CAISEKFSSYEQYF | TGTGCCATCAGTGAGAAGTTCAGCTCCTACGAGCAGTACTTC
TRBJ2-5 | - | TRBV11-2 | - | CASTIGGPQETQYF | TGTGCCAGCACGATCGGAGGCCCCCAAGAGACCCAGTACTTC
TRBJ2-7 | - | TRBV28 | TRBD2 | CASSSPGRGHEQYF | TGTGCCAGCAGTTCCCCCGGGAGGGGCCACGAGCAGTACTTC
TRBJ2-2 | - | TRBV5-1 | - | CASSSQGSVGAGELFF | TGCGCCAGCAGCTCCCAAGGGAGCGTTGGCGCCGGGGAGCTGTTTTTT
TRBJ2-1 | - | TRBV7-2 | TRBD2 | CASSFDWTRGNEQFF | TGTGCCAGCAGCTTCGACTGGACTAGGGGCAATGAGCAGTTCTTC
TRBJ2-7 | once | TRBV21-1 | - | CASSPRTGATYEQYF | TGTGCCAGCAGCCCCCGGACAGGGGCCACCTACGAGCAGTACTTC
TRBJ2-1 | - | TRBV5-4 | TRBD2 | CASSLGTSKFF | TGTGCCAGCAGCCTAGGGACTAGCAAGTTCTTC
TRBJ1-4 | - | TRBV11-2 | - | CASSFRLGPEKLFF | TGTGCCAGCAGCTTTCGTCTAGGTCCTGAAAAACTGTTTTTT
TRBJ1-1 | - | TRBV9 | - | CASSVQANTEAFF | TGTGCCAGCAGCGTACAGGCGAACACTGAAGCTTTCTTT
TRBJ2-3 | - | TRBV11-2 | - | CASSLLRDTQYF | TGTGCCAGCAGCTTATTGCGGGATACGCAGTATTTT
TRBJ1-4 | - | TRBV7-9 | - | CASSLGQSYSTNEKLFF | TGTGCCAGCAGCTTAGGACAGTCCTATTCAACTAATGAAAAACTGTTTTTT
TRBJ1-3 | - | TRBV10-3 | - | CAISDRGQTTGNTIYF | TGTGCCATCAGTGATCGCGGTCAGACCACTGGAAACACCATATATTTT
TRBJ2-1 | - | TRBV27 | TRBD2 | CASSLPLLAGAPNEQFF | TGTGCCAGCAGTTTACCGCTACTAGCGGGAGCGCCCAATGAGCAGTTCTTC
TRBJ1-1 | - | TRBV6-4 | - | CASSEAGGNTEAFF | TGTGCCAGCAGTGAGGCAGGTGGGAACACTGAAGCTTTCTTT
TRBJ2-3 | - | TRBV27 | - | CASSTRAYTDTQYF | TGTGCCAGCTCGACCAGGGCATACACAGATACGCAGTATTTT
TRBJ1-4 | - | TRBV5-1 | TRBD1 | CASSVGQGAWKLFF | TGCGCCAGCAGCGTAGGACAGGGGGCGTGGAAACTGTTTTTT
TRBJ1-1 | - | TRBV30 | TRBD1 | CASRGPTEAFF | TGTGCCAGCAGGGGGCCCACTGAAGCTTTCTTT
TRBJ1-1 | - | TRBV6-6 | - | CASSYSTVNTEAFF | TGTGCCAGCAGTTACTCAACAGTGAACACTGAAGCTTTCTTT
TRBJ2-5 | - | TRBV7-2 | - | CASSLTWRETQYF | TGTGCCAGCAGCTTAACTTGGAGAGAGACCCAGTACTTC
TRBJ1-1 | - | TRBV11-2 | - | CASSFVGASEAFF | TGTGCCAGCAGCTTTGTAGGGGCATCTGAAGCTTTCTTT
TRBJ2-1 | - | TRBV11-2 | - | CASSLRGGQGGYEQFF | TGTGCCAGCAGCTTACGAGGAGGGCAGGGGGGATATGAGCAGTTCTTC
TRBJ1-5 | - | TRBV28 | - | CASSGAGTIYRPQHF | TGTGCCAGCAGTGGAGCCGGGACAATTTATCGGCCCCAGCATTTT
TRBJ1-2 | - | TRBV6-5 | - | CASSYSGQRRDGYTF | TGTGCCAGCAGTTACTCCGGACAGCGTCGGGATGGCTACACCTTC
TRBJ1-2 | - | TRBV19 | TRBD1 | CASSSQGQGNLGYTF | TGTGCCAGTAGTTCCCAGGGACAGGGGAATCTTGGCTACACCTTC
TRBJ1-2 | once | TRBV7-4 | - | CASNRAGRGDYGYTF | TGTGCCAGCAATCGGGCGGGGAGGGGTGACTATGGCTACACCTTC
TRBJ1-5 | - | TRBV11-2 | - | CASSLDGSNQPQHF | TGTGCCAGCAGCTTAGATGGCAGCAATCAGCCCCAGCATTTT
TRBJ1-4 | once | TRBV18 | - | CASSPVRSAATNEKLFF | TGTGCCAGCTCACCAGTTCGGAGCGCCGCAACTAATGAAAAACTGTTTTTT
TRBJ2-3 | - | TRBV2 | TRBD2 | CASPGGRDTQYF | TGTGCCAGCCCGGGGGGGAGGGATACTCAGTATTTT
TRBJ1-1 | - | TRBV6-6 | - | CASSSFGGFGAFF | TGTGCCAGCAGTTCCTTTGGAGGGTTTGGAGCTTTCTTT
TRBJ2-5 | - | TRBV30 | TRBD2 | CAWKWEGWETQYF | TGTGCCTGGAAGTGGGAGGGGTGGGAGACCCAGTACTTC
TRBJ2-1 | - | TRBV2 | - | CASRDTGISSYNEQFF | TGTGCCAGCAGGGATACAGGTATTAGCTCCTACAATGAGCAGTTCTTC
TRBJ2-7 | - | TRBV20-1 | - | CSSANQGEQYF | TGCAGTTCGGCGAACCAGGGCGAGCAGTACTTC